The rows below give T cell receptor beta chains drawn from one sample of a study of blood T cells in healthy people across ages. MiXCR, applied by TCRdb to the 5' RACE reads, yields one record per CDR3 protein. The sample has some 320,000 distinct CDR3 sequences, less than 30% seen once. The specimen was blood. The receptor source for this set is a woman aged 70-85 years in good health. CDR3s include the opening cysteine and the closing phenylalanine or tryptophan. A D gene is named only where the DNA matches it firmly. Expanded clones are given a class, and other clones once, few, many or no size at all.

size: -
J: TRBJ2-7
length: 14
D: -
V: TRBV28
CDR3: CASTLGQYSYEQYF
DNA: TGTGCCAGCACCCTAGGACAGTACTCCTACGAGCAGTACTTC

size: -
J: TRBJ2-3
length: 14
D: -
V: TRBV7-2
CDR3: CASSPLWPTDTQYF
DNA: TGTGCCAGCAGCCCCCTTTGGCCCACAGATACGCAGTATTTT

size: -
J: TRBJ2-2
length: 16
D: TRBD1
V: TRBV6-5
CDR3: CASSYGGQISTGELFF
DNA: TGTGCCAGCAGTTACGGGGGACAGATTTCCACCGGGGAGCTGTTTTTT

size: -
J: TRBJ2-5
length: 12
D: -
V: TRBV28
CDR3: CASSPQSTSQYF
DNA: TGTGCCAGCAGTCCCCAGTCTACTTCCCAGTACTTC

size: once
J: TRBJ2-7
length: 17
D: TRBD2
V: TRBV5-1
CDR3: CASSAGTSGGAWSEQYF
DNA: TGCGCCAGCAGCGCCGGGACTAGCGGGGGGGCCTGGTCCGAGCAGTACTTC

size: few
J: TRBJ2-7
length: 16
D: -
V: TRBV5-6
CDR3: CASSLEDKGGSDEQYF
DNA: TGTGCCAGCAGCTTGGAGGACAAGGGAGGATCCGACGAGCAGTACTTC

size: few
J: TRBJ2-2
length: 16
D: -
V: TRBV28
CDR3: CASSSVWDAGTGELFF
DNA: TGTGCCAGCAGCTCTGTGTGGGATGCTGGCACCGGGGAGCTGTTTTTT

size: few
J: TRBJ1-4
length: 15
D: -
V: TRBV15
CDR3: CATSRPGATNEKLFF
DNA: TGTGCCACCAGCAGACCGGGGGCAACTAATGAAAAACTGTTTTTT

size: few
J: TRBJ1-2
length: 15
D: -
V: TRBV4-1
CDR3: CASSQETRNYYGYTF
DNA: TGCGCCAGCAGCCAAGAGACACGGAATTACTATGGCTACACCTTC

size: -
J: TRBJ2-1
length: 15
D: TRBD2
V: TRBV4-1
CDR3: CASSQASGRWNEQFF
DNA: TGCGCCAGCAGCCAAGCGAGCGGGAGGTGGAATGAGCAGTTCTTC

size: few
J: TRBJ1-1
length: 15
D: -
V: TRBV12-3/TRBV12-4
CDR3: CASSLGGAMNTEAFF
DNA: TGTGCCAGCAGTTTAGGAGGCGCTATGAACACTGAAGCTTTCTTT

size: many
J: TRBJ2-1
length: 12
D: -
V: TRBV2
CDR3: CASIESGNEQFF
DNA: TGTGCCAGCATTGAGAGCGGGAATGAGCAGTTCTTC

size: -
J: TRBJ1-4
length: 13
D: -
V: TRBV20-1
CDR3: CSAQVDVYEKLFF
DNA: TGCAGTGCCCAGGTGGACGTCTATGAAAAACTGTTTTTT

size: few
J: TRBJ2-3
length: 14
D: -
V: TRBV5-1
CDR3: CASSLIASTDTQYF
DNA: TGCGCCAGCAGCTTGATAGCCAGCACAGATACGCAGTATTTT

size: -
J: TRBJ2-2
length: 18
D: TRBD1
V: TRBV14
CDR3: CASSQADRKGQGAGELFF
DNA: TGTGCCAGCAGCCAGGCCGACCGTAAGGGACAGGGGGCCGGGGAGCTGTTTTTT

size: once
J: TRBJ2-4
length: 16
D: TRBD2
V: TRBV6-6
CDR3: CASSPPIAGKGNIQYF
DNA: TGTGCCAGCAGTCCTCCGATAGCGGGGAAGGGAAACATTCAGTACTTC

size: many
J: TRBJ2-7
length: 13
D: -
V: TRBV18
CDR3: CASSPNTAREQYF
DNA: TGTGCCAGCTCACCTAATACGGCGCGGGAGCAGTACTTC

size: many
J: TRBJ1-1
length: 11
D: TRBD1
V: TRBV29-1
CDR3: CSVELGGVAFF
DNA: TGCAGCGTTGAATTAGGGGGCGTAGCTTTCTTT

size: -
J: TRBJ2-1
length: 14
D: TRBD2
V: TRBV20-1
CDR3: CSAHGLAGAYEQFF
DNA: TGCAGTGCCCACGGACTAGCGGGGGCGTATGAGCAGTTCTTC

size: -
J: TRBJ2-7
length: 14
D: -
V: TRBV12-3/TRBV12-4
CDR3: CASRTKEGPYEQYF
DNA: TGTGCCAGCAGGACTAAGGAGGGACCCTACGAGCAGTACTTC

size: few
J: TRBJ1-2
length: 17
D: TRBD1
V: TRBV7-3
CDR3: CASSSHPGTGGGYGYTF
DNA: TGTGCCAGCAGCTCCCACCCCGGGACAGGGGGCGGCTATGGCTACACCTTC

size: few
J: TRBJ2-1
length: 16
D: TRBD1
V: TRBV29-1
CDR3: CSVRYTTGGSYNEQFF
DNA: TGCAGCGTCCGTTATACTACAGGGGGCTCCTACAATGAGCAGTTCTTC

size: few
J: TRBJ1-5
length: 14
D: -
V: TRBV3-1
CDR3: CASSLGPGGQPQHF
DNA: TGTGCCAGCAGCCTAGGGCCTGGCGGTCAGCCCCAGCATTTT

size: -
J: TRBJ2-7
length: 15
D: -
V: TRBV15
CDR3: CATSRDQASVYEQYF
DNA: TGTGCCACCAGCAGAGACCAGGCTAGCGTCTACGAGCAGTACTTC

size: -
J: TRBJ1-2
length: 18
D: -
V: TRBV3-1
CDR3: CASSQVFGTVLANYGYTF
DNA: TGTGCCAGCAGCCAAGTATTCGGGACCGTCCTAGCTAACTATGGCTACACCTTC

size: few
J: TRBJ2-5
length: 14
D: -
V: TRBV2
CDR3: CASRSPAGRETQYF
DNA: TGTGCCAGCAGGTCCCCGGCGGGAAGGGAGACCCAGTACTTC

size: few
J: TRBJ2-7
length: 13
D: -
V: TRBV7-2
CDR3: CASSSGLPTEQYF
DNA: TGTGCCAGCAGCTCCGGCCTCCCCACCGAGCAGTACTTC

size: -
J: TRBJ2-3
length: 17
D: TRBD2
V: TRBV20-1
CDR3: CSARDWETSGRTDTQYF
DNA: TGCAGTGCTAGAGATTGGGAGACTAGCGGGAGAACAGATACGCAGTATTTT

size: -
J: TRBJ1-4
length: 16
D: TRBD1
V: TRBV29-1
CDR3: CSVADRGGTTNEKLFF
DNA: TGCAGCGTCGCGGACAGGGGTGGTACAACTAATGAAAAACTGTTTTTT

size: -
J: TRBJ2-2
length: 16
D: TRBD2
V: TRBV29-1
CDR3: CSVSTGTSGRAGELFF
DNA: TGCAGCGTTTCAACCGGGACTAGCGGGAGGGCCGGGGAGCTGTTTTTT

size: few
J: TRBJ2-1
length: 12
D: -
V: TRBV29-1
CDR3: CSAWAVRNEQFF
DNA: TGCAGCGCCTGGGCCGTTCGCAATGAGCAGTTCTTC